This T cell receptor beta chain stems from a study of blood T cell repertoires in COVID-19. Across the study: PBMCs, B-cell-depleted T cells, or T cells provided the cDNA or gDNA that made up the material.

The CDR3 totals 16 residues. The germline V gene has CDR1 MGHRA and CDR2 YSYEKL. The data were produced by immunoSEQ multiplex PCR, yet TCRdb's version contains in-frame clones alone and is incomplete. The profile shows roughly 180,000 clones, roughly 83% of them singletons. Concerning this clone itself: At one end the junction does not follow the germline gene, possibly because of a read error.

The TCR originated in a woman in her sixties or seventies who had recovered from COVID-19. Sample: PBMCs or T cells enriched from blood (not recorded which). The chain joins TRBV4-1 to TRBJ1-4; tentative D call: TRBD1 (5 bases). CDR3 DNA: TGCGCCAACAGCCAAGTACAGGCAGTAACTAATGAAAAACTGTTTTTT. This translates into CANSQVQAVTNEKLFF.